The following is a T cell receptor (beta chain) sequence with its context. CDR3 length equals 13 residues. Germline lookup yields CDR1 GTSNPN and CDR2 SVGIG (reference sequence). V dropped 4 bases and J dropped 6; count of bases not matched to a gene: 9. These data belong to a study of cytomegalovirus exposure and HLA in healthy donors. Vbeta (60) and Jbeta (13) primers were used in the PCR. Only in-frame clones appear in the TCRdb table, and some are missing; sequencing was by immunoSEQ multiplex PCR. The sample carries 100,000 to 150,000 clones, about 86% recorded once. The clonotype originates from a man between 18 and 29 years old in good health and CMV-seronegative. V is TRBV30 and J is TRBJ2-7; 7 bases match TRBD2. The sequenced sample was PBMCs. The CDR3, as DNA: TGTGCCTGGAAAGCGGGACTCCGTTCCGAGCAGTACTTC. Its translation is CAWKAGLRSEQYF.